Listed below are T cell receptor beta chains from one sample, sequenced in a study of T cells in Graves' hyperthyroidism and ophthalmopathy. Each CDR3 protein is one row after TCRdb ran MiXCR on the multiplex PCR reads. The sample holds about 600,000 distinct CDR3 sequences, more than 15% seen once. Input material: blood. The receptors were gathered from a woman aged 40 to 50 with Graves' ophthalmopathy. CDR3s include the opening cysteine and the closing phenylalanine or tryptophan. D genes are given only for firm matches. Not all rows give a size; the values are once, few, many and, for expanded clones, a class.

v_gene	d_gene	j_gene	abundance	CDR3aa	CDR3nt
TRBV6-2/TRBV6-3	NA	TRBJ1-5	many	CASSIGGSGNQPQHF	TGTGCCAGCTCCATCGGGGGAAGCGGCAATCAGCCCCAGCATTTT
TRBV20-1	NA	TRBJ1-5	few	CSARLDQGNQPQHF	TGCAGTGCTAGATTGGATCAGGGGAATCAGCCCCAGCATTTT
TRBV6-1	NA	TRBJ2-1	few	CASSFIREQFF	TGTGCCAGCAGTTTTATTCGTGAGCAGTTCTTC
TRBV6-5	NA	TRBJ2-1	NA	CASSRFGEYNEQFF	TGTGCCAGCTCACGTTTTGGGGAGTACAATGAGCAGTTCTTC
TRBV6-2/TRBV6-3	TRBD2	TRBJ2-7	few	CASDSGGSYEQYF	TGTGCCAGCGATAGCGGGGGGTCCTACGAGCAGTACTTC
TRBV6-1	NA	TRBJ1-5	many	CASSPNGPRSNQPQHF	TGTGCCAGCAGTCCGAACGGACCGAGGAGCAATCAGCCCCAGCATTTT
TRBV20-1	NA	TRBJ1-1	many	CSARVYRVKSEAFF	TGCAGTGCTAGAGTCTACAGGGTAAAATCTGAAGCTTTCTTT
TRBV2	NA	TRBJ2-7	NA	CASRPLGGHEQYF	TGTGCCAGCAGACCCTTGGGGGGGCACGAGCAGTACTTC
TRBV2	TRBD1	TRBJ2-7	many	CASSDGTATTYEQYF	TGTGCCAGCAGTGATGGGACAGCCACGACCTACGAGCAGTACTTC
TRBV18	TRBD2	TRBJ2-1	many	CASSPSVSGVYNEQFF	TGTGCCAGCTCACCCAGTGTTAGCGGGGTCTACAATGAGCAGTTCTTC
TRBV4-1	NA	TRBJ1-2	few	CASSPQKSGVYGYTF	TGCGCCAGCAGCCCACAAAAAAGTGGAGTTTATGGCTACACCTTC
TRBV12-3/TRBV12-4	NA	TRBJ2-3	NA	CASSLSGRTDTHYF	TGTGCCAGCAGTTTAAGTGGGAGGACAGATACGCACTATTTT
TRBV7-9	NA	TRBJ2-7	many	CASSSGPNYEQYF	TGTGCCAGCAGCTCCGGGCCGAACTACGAGCAGTACTTC
TRBV3-1	NA	TRBJ2-7	many	CASSRGRDSSYEQYF	TGTGCCAGCAGCCGTGGCCGAGACAGCTCCTACGAGCAGTACTTC
TRBV3-1	TRBD2	TRBJ2-7	many	CASSPRGGERTYEQYF	TGTGCCAGCAGCCCCCGGGGGGGCGAGCGTACCTACGAGCAGTACTTC
TRBV30	NA	TRBJ1-6	NA	CAWSITGAIYNSPLHF	TGTGCCTGGAGCATTACAGGCGCCATTTATAATTCACCCCTCCACTTT
TRBV28	NA	TRBJ2-7	many	CASTGVRYEQYF	TGTGCCAGCACGGGAGTCAGGTACGAGCAGTACTTC
TRBV2	NA	TRBJ1-2	many	CASSVSAGNPYGYTF	TGTGCCAGCAGTGTCTCGGCAGGGAATCCTTATGGCTACACCTTC
TRBV28	NA	TRBJ1-1	many	CASSLMKQAFF	TGTGCCAGCAGCCTAATGAAACAAGCTTTCTTT
TRBV28	TRBD2	TRBJ2-3	many	CASSPDLAGSADTQYF	TGTGCCAGCAGCCCAGACCTAGCGGGAAGTGCAGATACGCAGTATTTT
TRBV7-7	NA	TRBJ2-2	few	CASSNWVTGELFF	TGTGCTAGCAGCAATTGGGTTACCGGGGAGCTGTTTTTT
TRBV11-2	NA	TRBJ2-7	NA	CASSLDPGDYEQYF	TGTGCCAGCAGCTTAGACCCAGGGGACTACGAGCAGTACTTC
TRBV6-1	TRBD1	TRBJ1-1	many	CASSPQATGLNTEAFF	TGTGCCAGCAGTCCACAGGCGACAGGGCTTAACACTGAAGCTTTCTTT
TRBV5-4	TRBD1	TRBJ1-1	NA	CASSRDRVRTEAFF	TGTGCCAGCAGCCGAGACAGGGTGCGGACTGAAGCTTTCTTT
TRBV5-6	TRBD2	TRBJ2-2	many	CASSKTSGSGYTGELFF	TGTGCCAGCAGCAAGACTAGCGGGAGTGGTTACACCGGGGAGCTGTTTTTT
TRBV11-2	NA	TRBJ2-3	many	CASSPPFSPSYTDTQYF	TGTGCCAGCAGCCCCCCCTTTTCGCCTTCTTACACAGATACGCAGTATTTT
TRBV11-2	NA	TRBJ1-1	few	CAGSFQANTEAFF	TGTGCCGGCAGCTTTCAGGCGAACACTGAAGCTTTCTTT
TRBV2	NA	TRBJ2-3	many	CASSDGQMWDTQYF	TGTGCCAGCAGTGATGGGCAGATGTGGGATACGCAGTATTTT
TRBV28	TRBD2	TRBJ2-5	few	CASSAGTSGSQTQYF	TGTGCCAGCAGTGCCGGGACTAGCGGGAGCCAGACCCAGTACTTC
TRBV6-1	NA	TRBJ2-3	NA	CASSEHRRTPVTQYF	TGTGCCAGCAGTGAACACAGACGCACCCCCGTTACGCAGTATTTT
TRBV3-1	TRBD2	TRBJ2-1	many	CASSQDGVAGEYNEQFF	TGTGCCAGCAGCCAAGATGGGGTAGCGGGGGAATACAATGAGCAGTTCTTC
TRBV6-4	TRBD2	TRBJ2-3	few	CASSAIAGSTDTQYF	TGTGCCAGCTCCGCTATAGCGGGAAGCACAGATACGCAGTATTTT
TRBV7-2	NA	TRBJ1-6	NA	CASSLGFVGNSPLHF	TGTGCCAGCAGCTTAGGATTTGTAGGGAATTCACCCCTCCACTTT